This entry features one T cell receptor (beta chain) sequence. Assay used: immunoSEQ multiplex PCR; TCRdb lists only in-frame clones, some missing. The sample records 60,000 to 90,000 clones, almost 98% being singletons. This entry comes from a study of technical replicates of blood from a few donors. The CDR3 sequence is 15 residues long. V shed 1 base, J shed 2 bases, and the junction held 2 bases outside the gene matches. Germline assignment: CDR1 SGHTA and CDR2 FQGNSA. Sequencing was carried out using T cells isolated from PBMCs. The chain links TRBV7-2 to TRBJ1-3, with TRBD1 identical over 7 bases. This sequence originates from a human donor in good health. CDR3 region: CASSLGQGPGNTIYF. DNA for the CDR3: TGTGCCAGCAGCTTAGGACAGGGCCCTGGAAACACCATATATTTT.